This T cell receptor (beta chain) stems from a study of control samples from healthy donors and cancer patients. This clone has only one observation. V lost 8 bases and J lost 6; bases outside the gene matches: 20. Germline V gene sequence: CDR1 MDHEN, CDR2 SYDVKM. The CDR3 consists of 18 residues. The protocol was immunoSEQ multiplex PCR, while the TCRdb copy is restricted to in-frame clones and leaves out a portion. The data hold about 84,000 clones, with 90% to 95% observed a single time. The chain combines TRBV28 with TRBJ2-2; TRBD2 aligns across 8 bases. This sequence was found in a man aged 30 to 45 in good health. Sequences were obtained from blood. The CDR3 DNA is TGTGCCAGCGTTAATCGGCTAGCGGGTATGGGGTCTCCCGGGGAGCTGTTTTTT. This encodes CASVNRLAGMGSPGELFF.